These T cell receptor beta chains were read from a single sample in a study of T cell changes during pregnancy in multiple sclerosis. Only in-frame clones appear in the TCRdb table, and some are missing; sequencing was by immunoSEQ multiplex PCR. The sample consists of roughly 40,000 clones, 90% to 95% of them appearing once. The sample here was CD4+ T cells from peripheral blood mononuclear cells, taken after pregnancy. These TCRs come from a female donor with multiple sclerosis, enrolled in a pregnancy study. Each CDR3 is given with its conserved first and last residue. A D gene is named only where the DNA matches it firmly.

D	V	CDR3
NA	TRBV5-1	CASSSDGRTEAFF
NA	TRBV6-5	CASSISDSNQPQHF
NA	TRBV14	CASSHYGQPTPYGYTF
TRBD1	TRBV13	CASSRDRVDSPLHF
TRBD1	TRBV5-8	CASSLGDRYFNYGYTF
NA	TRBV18	CASSPLPDSEAFF
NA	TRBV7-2	CASSLAAGRGNEQFF
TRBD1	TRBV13	CASSSGTGLRSGELFF
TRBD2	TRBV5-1	CASSLRTSGGNEQFF
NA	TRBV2	CASSGGVGSPLHF
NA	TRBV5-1	CASSLAPAGVNQPQHF
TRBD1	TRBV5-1	CASSAAGQLSGNTIYF
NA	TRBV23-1	CASSQSRLTLPHTEAFF
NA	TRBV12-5	CASGLYRVGSEQYF
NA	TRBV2	CASRGTPNTEAFF
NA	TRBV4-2	CASSQDLADFTDTQYF
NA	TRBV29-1	CSVDRVGARFVGYTF
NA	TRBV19	CASSFRWSYNSPLHF
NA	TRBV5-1	CASSLEGSGSPLHF
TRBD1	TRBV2	CASSDGQGQASYNEQFF
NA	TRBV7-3	CASSPGGVIAEAFF
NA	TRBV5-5	CASSLGDYGYTF
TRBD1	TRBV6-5	CASSYSGTGGWGYTF
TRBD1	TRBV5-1	CASSVGQPTTNEKLFF
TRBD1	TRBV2	CASCKAGGYEQYF
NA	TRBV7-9	CASSMQLAVETQYF
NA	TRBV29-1	CSVEVGPYEQYF
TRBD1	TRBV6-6	CASNLQGGLETQYF
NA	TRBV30	CAWMTGVYTEAFF
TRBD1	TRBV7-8	CASSSDRGPVYGYTF